Listed below are T cell receptor beta chains from one sample, sequenced in a study of blood T cell repertoires in COVID-19. TCRdb keeps only in-frame clones here, not all; method: immunoSEQ multiplex PCR. The sample shows about 40,000 clones, just under 85% of them seen only once. The specimen was peripheral blood. These TCRs come from a woman aged 60-75 years with acute or convalescent COVID-19. CDR3s include the opening cysteine and the closing phenylalanine or tryptophan. Fields, in order: clone size, V gene, J gene, D gene, CDR3 protein, CDR3 DNA. D genes are given only for firm matches. Clone sizes are given selectively: once, few, many, or a class where the clone is expanded.

abundance: .
v_gene: TRBV9
j_gene: TRBJ2-2
d_gene: .
CDR3aa: CASSPLPETGELFF
CDR3nt: TGTGCCAGCAGCCCACTACCTGAGACCGGGGAGCTGTTTTTT

abundance: .
v_gene: TRBV7-9
j_gene: TRBJ1-1
d_gene: TRBD1
CDR3aa: CASSSSRGLNTEAFF
CDR3nt: TGTGCCAGCAGCTCAAGCAGGGGGCTGAACACTGAAGCTTTCTTT

abundance: .
v_gene: TRBV28
j_gene: TRBJ1-4
d_gene: .
CDR3aa: CASSSQGRANEKLFF
CDR3nt: TGTGCCAGCAGTTCCCAGGGGCGCGCTAATGAAAAACTGTTTTTT

abundance: .
v_gene: TRBV18
j_gene: TRBJ2-2
d_gene: .
CDR3aa: CASSPELPGTGELFF
CDR3nt: TGTGCCAGCTCACCCGAACTCCCCGGGACCGGGGAGCTGTTTTTT

abundance: .
v_gene: TRBV30
j_gene: TRBJ1-6
d_gene: .
CDR3aa: CASARDMFSPLHF
CDR3nt: TGTGCCTCAGCACGGGACATGTTTTCACCCCTCCACTTT

abundance: .
v_gene: TRBV19
j_gene: TRBJ2-7
d_gene: .
CDR3aa: CATTDTYEQYF
CDR3nt: TGTGCCACCACGGACACTTACGAGCAGTACTTC

abundance: .
v_gene: TRBV18
j_gene: TRBJ2-3
d_gene: .
CDR3aa: CASSRLRADPSTDTQYF
CDR3nt: TGTGCCAGCTCACGATTGAGGGCGGATCCTAGCACAGATACGCAGTATTTT

abundance: .
v_gene: TRBV11-3
j_gene: TRBJ2-7
d_gene: .
CDR3aa: CASSLDNTSGEQYF
CDR3nt: TGTGCCAGCAGCTTAGATAACACCTCGGGCGAGCAGTACTTC

abundance: .
v_gene: TRBV7-9
j_gene: TRBJ2-7
d_gene: TRBD2
CDR3aa: CASSLAASGSYEQYF
CDR3nt: TGTGCCAGCAGCTTAGCCGCTAGCGGGAGCTACGAGCAGTACTTC

abundance: .
v_gene: TRBV5-4
j_gene: TRBJ2-3
d_gene: .
CDR3aa: CASSLDSRGSTDTQYF
CDR3nt: TGTGCCAGCAGCTTGGACTCGCGGGGAAGCACAGATACGCAGTATTTT

abundance: .
v_gene: TRBV27
j_gene: TRBJ1-1
d_gene: .
CDR3aa: CASRGYGGTSVGEAFF
CDR3nt: TGTGCCAGCAGGGGTTACGGGGGGACGTCGGTGGGTGAAGCTTTCTTT

abundance: .
v_gene: TRBV7-2
j_gene: TRBJ2-1
d_gene: .
CDR3aa: CASSLAVHYNEQFF
CDR3nt: TGTGCCAGCAGCTTAGCCGTACACTACAATGAGCAGTTCTTC

abundance: few
v_gene: TRBV27
j_gene: TRBJ2-1
d_gene: TRBD1
CDR3aa: CASSDGTGGNEQFF
CDR3nt: TGTGCCAGCAGTGACGGGACAGGGGGCAATGAGCAGTTCTTC

abundance: once
v_gene: TRBV5-1
j_gene: TRBJ2-1
d_gene: TRBD2
CDR3aa: CASSLSLAATNEQFF
CDR3nt: TGCGCCAGCAGCTTGTCCCTAGCGGCTACCAATGAGCAGTTCTTC

abundance: .
v_gene: TRBV5-1
j_gene: TRBJ2-3
d_gene: .
CDR3aa: CASSLEGLGTDTQYF
CDR3nt: TGCGCCAGCAGCTTGGAGGGGCTCGGCACAGATACGCAGTATTTT

abundance: few
v_gene: TRBV5-4
j_gene: TRBJ1-1
d_gene: TRBD1
CDR3aa: CASSLPGGANTEAFF
CDR3nt: TGTGCCAGCAGCCTTCCAGGGGGCGCGAACACTGAAGCTTTCTTT

abundance: .
v_gene: TRBV27
j_gene: TRBJ1-5
d_gene: .
CDR3aa: CASRRNSNQPQHF
CDR3nt: TGTGCCAGCAGGCGGAATAGCAATCAGCCCCAGCATTTT

abundance: .
v_gene: TRBV10-3
j_gene: TRBJ1-3
d_gene: .
CDR3aa: CAIKRSGNTIYF
CDR3nt: TGTGCCATCAAGCGCTCTGGAAACACCATATATTTT

abundance: .
v_gene: TRBV5-1
j_gene: TRBJ2-1
d_gene: TRBD1
CDR3aa: CASSYRDRDSNEQFF
CDR3nt: TGCGCCAGCAGCTACCGGGACAGGGATTCGAATGAGCAGTTCTTC

abundance: once
v_gene: TRBV7-9
j_gene: TRBJ2-3
d_gene: .
CDR3aa: CASSRGGGAGTDTQYF
CDR3nt: TGTGCCAGCAGCCGGGGTGGGGGCGCGGGCACAGATACGCAGTATTTT